This TCR beta chain was captured by sequencing in a study of T cell changes during pregnancy in multiple sclerosis. Only in-frame clones appear in the TCRdb table, and some are missing; sequencing was by immunoSEQ multiplex PCR. The sample contains under 60,000 clones, around 92% of which appear only once. Germline CDR1 and CDR2: SGDLS and YYNGEE. The CDR3 totals 15 residues. V lost 1 base, J lost 10 bases, and 11 bases stayed unmatched. The clonotype was recovered from a female donor with multiple sclerosis, enrolled in a pregnancy study. The sequences come from CD4+ T cells from peripheral blood mononuclear cells, collected in the third trimester of pregnancy. The rearrangement uses TRBV9 and TRBJ2-1; 7 bases match TRBD2. This chain's CDR3 is CASSVSPSGEGEQFF. CDR3 DNA sequence: TGTGCCAGCAGCGTATCGCCCTCTGGGGAGGGAGAGCAGTTCTTC.